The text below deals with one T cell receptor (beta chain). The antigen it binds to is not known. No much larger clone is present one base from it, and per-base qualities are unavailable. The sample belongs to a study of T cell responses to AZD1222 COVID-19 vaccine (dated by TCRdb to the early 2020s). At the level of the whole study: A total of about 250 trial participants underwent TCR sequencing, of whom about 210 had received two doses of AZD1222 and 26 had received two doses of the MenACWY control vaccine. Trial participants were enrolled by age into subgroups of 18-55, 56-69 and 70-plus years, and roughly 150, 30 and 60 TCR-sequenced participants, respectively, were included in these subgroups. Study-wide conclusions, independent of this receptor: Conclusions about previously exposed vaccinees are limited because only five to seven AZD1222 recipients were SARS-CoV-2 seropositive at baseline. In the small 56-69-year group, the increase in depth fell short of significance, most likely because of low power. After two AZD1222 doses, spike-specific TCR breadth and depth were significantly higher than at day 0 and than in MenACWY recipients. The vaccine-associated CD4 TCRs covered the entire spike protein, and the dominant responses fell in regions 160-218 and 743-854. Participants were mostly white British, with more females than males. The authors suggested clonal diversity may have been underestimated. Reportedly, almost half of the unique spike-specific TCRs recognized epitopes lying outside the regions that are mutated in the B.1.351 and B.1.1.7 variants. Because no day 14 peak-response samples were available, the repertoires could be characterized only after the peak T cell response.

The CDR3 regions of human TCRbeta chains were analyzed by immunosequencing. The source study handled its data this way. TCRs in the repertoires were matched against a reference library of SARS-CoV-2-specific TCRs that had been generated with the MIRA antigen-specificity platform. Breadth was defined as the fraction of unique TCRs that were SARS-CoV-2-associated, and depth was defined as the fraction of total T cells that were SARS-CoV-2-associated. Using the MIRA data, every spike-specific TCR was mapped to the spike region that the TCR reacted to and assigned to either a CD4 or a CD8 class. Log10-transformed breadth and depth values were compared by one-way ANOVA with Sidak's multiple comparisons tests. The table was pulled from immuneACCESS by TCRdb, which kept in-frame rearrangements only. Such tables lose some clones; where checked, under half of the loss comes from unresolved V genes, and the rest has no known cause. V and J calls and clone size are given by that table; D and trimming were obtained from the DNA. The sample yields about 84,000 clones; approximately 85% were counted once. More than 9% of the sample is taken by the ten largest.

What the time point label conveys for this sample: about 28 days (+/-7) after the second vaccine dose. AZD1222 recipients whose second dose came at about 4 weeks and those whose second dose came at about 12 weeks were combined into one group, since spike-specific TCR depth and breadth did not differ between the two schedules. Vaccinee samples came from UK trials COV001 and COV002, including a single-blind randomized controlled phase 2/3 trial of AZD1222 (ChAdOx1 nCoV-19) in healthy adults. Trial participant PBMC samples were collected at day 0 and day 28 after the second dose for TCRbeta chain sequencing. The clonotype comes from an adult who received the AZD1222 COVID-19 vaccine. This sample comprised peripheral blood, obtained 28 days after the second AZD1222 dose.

The DNA sequence is as follows: TGTGCCAGCGCCGCGTTAGGGCTGTATAATTCACCCCTCCACTTT. It specifies CASAALGLYNSPLHF. Rearrangement joined TRBV2 to TRBJ1-6; the D gene lacks a confident call. Spanning cysteine to phenylalanine, the CDR3 consists of 15 amino acids. Just CDR3 DNA is preserved here, 45 bases in frame from base 1. The germline V gene sets CDR1 to SNHLY and CDR2 to FYNNEI. The V and J ends are trimmed by 8 bases and 4 bases, leaving 15 bases between them.